The 20 T cell receptor beta chains in this list originate from one sample, sequenced in a study of T cell responses to AZD1222 COVID-19 vaccine. This table comes from immunoSEQ multiplex PCR, and its TCRdb copy is limited to in-frame clones, with some not included. Of 95,000 to 110,000 clones listed, around 87% were seen once; the top ten hold 3.5% to 4.5%. Sequencing used peripheral blood, obtained on day 0 of AZD1222 vaccination. All receptors come from an adult in good health.

Concerning this clone: The germline gene is not matched at one end of the junction; a read error may be the cause. The chain recombines TRBV28 with TRBJ1-2; D unclear. The germline gives CDR1 MDHEN, CDR2 SYDVKM. The CDR3 length is 11 residues. The CDR3 DNA sequence: TGTGCCAGCAAGGTTTGGTGGGCCACCTCGTTC. Translating it yields CASKVWWATSF.

The J gene is TRBJ2-7, the V gene TRBV30; possibly TRBD1 for D (6 bases). There are 17 residues in the CDR3. With 0 bases removed from V and 3 bases from J, the gap between germline ends came to 21 bases. Germline values: CDR1 GTSNPN, CDR2 SVGIG (reference sequence). The CDR3 DNA reads TGTGCCTGGAGTGTACGGGGCCGCCTGGGGGCTAACTACGAGCAGTACTTC. Protein: CAWSVRGRLGANYEQYF.

The V gene is TRBV4-1, the J gene TRBJ1-5; no definite D call. The CDR3 runs to 14 residues. The germline V gene has CDR1 MGHRA and CDR2 YSYEKL. The V end was cut by 8 bases, the J end by 2 bases, with 13 bases between. The CDR3 nucleotides are TGCGCCAGCTCCCCAAGGGAGGGCAATCAGCCCCAGCATTTT. Translation: CASSPREGNQPQHF.

This chain uses TRBV10-1 with TRBJ2-5; D is perhaps TRBD2 (6 bases). Germline loops: CDR1 WNHNN, CDR2 SYGVQD (reference sequence). The V gene lost 6 bases and the J gene lost 0 bases, with 17 bases spanning the gap. The CDR3 is 16 amino acids. CDR3 region: CASRSEGWGNQETQYF. The DNA of the CDR3 is TGCGCCAGCAGATCGGAGGGCTGGGGGAACCAAGAGACCCAGTACTTC.

This sequence joins TRBV5-1 and TRBJ1-1; 8 nucleotides agree with TRBD1. The CDR3 consists of 14 residues. Germline V CDR1 and CDR2: SGHRS, YFSETQ. Unmatched junction bases numbered 6, after V lost 4 bases and J lost 4 bases. DNA of the CDR3: TGCGCCAGCAGCCAGGGGGCGAGAGTCACTGAAGCTTTCTTT. This gives the protein CASSQGARVTEAFF.

The J gene is TRBJ2-1, the V gene TRBV10-3, with TRBD1 matching 7 bases. With 11 bases clipped from V and 0 bases from J, the junction kept 4 bases outside the gene matches. The length of the CDR3 is 13 residues. Per the germline V gene, CDR1 is ENHRY and CDR2 is SYGVKD. The DNA for the CDR3 is TGTGCCGTCCGGGACAGCTCCTACAATGAGCAGTTCTTC. Protein product: CAVRDSSYNEQFF.

The V gene is TRBV9, the J gene TRBJ1-6; D call uncertain. Germline CDR1 SGDLS, CDR2 YYNGEE. The V end was cut by 2 bases, the J end by 0 bases, with 9 bases between. The CDR3 consists of 16 residues. The CDR3 sequence: CASSVDLSSYNSPLHF. As DNA, the CDR3 is TGTGCCAGCAGCGTCGATCTGAGCTCCTATAATTCACCCCTCCACTTT.

This clone was found once. The rearrangement uses TRBV7-6 and TRBJ2-5; no clear D. The CDR3 has 13 residues. From germline, CDR1 is SGHVS and CDR2 FNYEAQ. Trimming removed 5 bases from V and 4 bases from J, with 11 bases in between. CDR3 coding DNA: TGTGCCAGCAGCAAGCAGGCCACAGAGACCCAGTACTTC. It specifies CASSKQATETQYF.

This chain links TRBV7-9 with TRBJ1-2; D not resolved. CDR3 length: 13 residues. V lost 1 base and J lost 8, with 11 bases in between. Germline V CDR1 and CDR2: SEHNR, FQNEAQ (reference sequence). The CDR3 spells CASSLGRRYGYTF. The CDR3 DNA reads TGTGCCAGCAGCTTAGGACGGAGGTACGGCTACACCTTC. Based on the CDR3 plus reference TRBV7-9 and TRBJ1-2, the full variable domain is DTGVSQNPRHKITKRGQNVTFRCDPISEHNRLYWYRQTLGQGPEFLTYFQNEAQLEKSRLLSDRFSAERPKGSFSTLEIQRTEQGDSAMYLCASSLGRRYGYTFGSGTRLTVV.

The rearrangement joins TRBV9 to TRBJ1-2; D is ambiguous. Trimming shortened V by 0 bases and J by 2 bases, and 8 bases separated the two germline ends. The CDR3 totals 14 residues. CDR1 is SGDLS and CDR2 is YYNGEE in the germline V gene. The CDR3 coding sequence is TGTGCCAGCAGCGTAGACCCCGCCAACTATGGCTACACCTTC. It yields the protein CASSVDPANYGYTF.

The genes are TRBV7-2 and TRBJ2-7, with 7 bases that match TRBD2. From germline, CDR1 is SGHTA and CDR2 FQGNSA. This CDR3 has 15 amino acids. V lost 2 bases, J lost 3 bases, and 7 bases stayed unmatched. CDR3 nucleotides: TGTGCCAGCAGCTTATTAGCGGGCAACGACTACGAGCAGTACTTC. Protein sequence: CASSLLAGNDYEQYF. Variable domain in full (rest from reference TRBV7-2 and TRBJ2-7): GAGVSQSPSNKVTEKGKDVELRCDPISGHTALYWYRQSLGQGLEFLIYFQGNSAPDKSGLPSDRFSAERTGGSVSTLTIQRTQQEDSAVYLCASSLLAGNDYEQYFGPGTRLTVT.

CDR3 residues: CASSLPTGDGYTF. The DNA of the CDR3 is TGCGCCAGCAGCCTCCCAACCGGCGATGGCTACACCTTC. This chain joins TRBV4-1 and TRBJ1-2, with D unresolved. This CDR3 has 13 residues. Germline V gene data show CDR1 as MGHRA and CDR2 as YSYEKL. Trimming left V 4 bases short and J 6 bases short, with 12 bases between.

The chain joins TRBV3-1 (or the pseudogene TRBV3-2) to TRBJ1-2; maybe TRBD1 (5 bases). CDR1 and CDR2 (germline): LGHDT, YNNKEL (reference sequence). V lost 2 bases, J lost 4 bases, and 11 bases lay in between. The CDR3 totals 14 residues. This CDR3 is CASSQWGPFYGYTF. For the CDR3, the DNA is TGTGCCAGCAGCCAATGGGGCCCGTTCTATGGCTACACCTTC.

The chain combines TRBV3-1 (or the pseudogene TRBV3-2) with TRBJ1-6; TRBD1 is a possible D gene (5 bases). V was trimmed by 1 base and J by 4 bases, leaving 8 bases between them. The CDR3 sequence is 15 residues long. From germline, CDR1 is LGHDT and CDR2 YNNKEL (reference sequence). In DNA form, the CDR3 reads TGTGCCAGCAGCCAAGGGGACGGGTATAATTCACCCCTCCACTTT. As protein: CASSQGDGYNSPLHF.

This rearrangement joins TRBV28 to TRBJ1-1, with 10 bases identical to TRBD1. With 7 bases clipped from V and 1 base from J, the junction kept 12 bases outside the gene matches. Germline CDR1 and CDR2: MDHEN and SYDVKM. CDR3 length equals 17 residues. CDR3 sequence: CASTRLTGGARNTEAFF. The CDR3 DNA sequence: TGTGCCAGCACTCGCCTGACAGGGGGCGCACGGAACACTGAAGCTTTCTTT.

The gene calls are TRBV19 and TRBJ1-2; no reliable D call. This CDR3 is 13 amino acids long. Trimming left V 2 bases short and J 2 bases short, with 6 bases between. Germline V gene lookup returns CDR1 LNHDA and CDR2 SQIVND (reference sequence). DNA of the CDR3: TGTGCCAGTAGTATACCACCAAACTATGGCTACACCTTC. Protein product: CASSIPPNYGYTF.

The gene calls are TRBV29-1 and TRBJ2-7; a possible D gene is TRBD1 (6 bases). The CDR3 is 13 amino acids. Per germline, CDR1 SQVTM and CDR2 ANQGSEA. Trimming stripped 6 bases from V and 0 bases from J, with 12 bases between. The CDR3 region is CSVVTGSSYEQYF. DNA for the CDR3: TGCAGCGTCGTAACAGGGAGCTCCTACGAGCAGTACTTC.

In DNA form, the CDR3 reads TGCGCCAGCAGCTTGGCCAAGGGTTCTCACGCATTGAACACTGAAGCTTTCTTT. Its protein is CASSLAKGSHALNTEAFF. The J gene is TRBJ1-1, the V gene TRBV5-1; D not certain. Trimming cost V 0 bases and J 0 bases, with 18 bases left between them. The CDR3 contains 18 residues. In germline, CDR1 is SGHRS, CDR2 YFSETQ. Complete variable domain (other parts from reference TRBV5-1 and TRBJ1-1): KAGVTQTPRYLIKTRGQQVTLSCSPISGHRSVSWYQQTPGQGLQFLFEYFSETQRNKGNFPGRFSGRQFSNSRSEMNVSTLELGDSALYLCASSLAKGSHALNTEAFFGQGTRLTVV.

This sequence joins TRBV6-5 and TRBJ2-3; 11 nucleotides match TRBD2. From germline, CDR1 is MNHEY and CDR2 SVGAGI. After removal of 7 bases from V and 6 bases from J, the junction contained 3 bases not matched to a gene. This CDR3 has 13 amino acids. DNA for the CDR3: TGTGCCAGCACTAGCGGGAGGCTGGATACGCAGTATTTT. It translates to CASTSGRLDTQYF.

This clone appeared a single time. This chain joins TRBV6-2 or TRBV6-3 and TRBJ1-1; no reliable D call. Per the germline V gene, CDR1 is MNHEY and CDR2 is SVGEGT. Trimming took 4 bases from V and 0 from J, leaving 12 bases between them. This CDR3 is built from 15 residues. As DNA, the CDR3 is TGTGCCAGCAGTTGGGCCCCGGGTTTGAACACTGAAGCTTTCTTT. Its protein is CASSWAPGLNTEAFF.